The clone carrying this T cell receptor (beta chain) was detected ten times or more. Its antigen is unidentified. This sample was taken from a study of T-cell memory formation after mild COVID-19. Study-wide results and caveats: Balance between CD4 and CD8 was seen in clones contracting day 15 to 85, and a CD4+ lean was seen in later expanders.

MiXCR, run by TCRdb on the 5' RACE reads, gives a single entry per CDR3 protein. Among around 340,000 distinct CDR3 sequences listed, approximately 12% were seen once. CDR1 SGHAT and CDR2 FQDESV come from the germline V gene (reference sequence). V lost 5 bases, J lost 1 base, and 8 bases lay in between. This CDR3 comprises 13 residues. The receptor was isolated from a man aged 18 to 30 who had mild COVID-19 (a few samples of this study predate the infection). Cell type and time point are not known. V usage is TRBV11-1 and J usage is TRBJ1-1; weak D call: TRBD1 (5 bases). The sequencing sample was made of PBMCs or a T cell subset sorted from them (not recorded which). CDR3 sequence: CASSHDRNTEAFF. The DNA for the CDR3 is TGTGCCAGCAGCCACGACAGGAACACTGAAGCTTTCTTT. The complete variable domain, with remaining parts taken from reference TRBV11-1 and TRBJ1-1, reads EAEVAQSPRYKITEKSQAVAFWCDPISGHATLYWYRQILGQGPELLVQFQDESVVDDSQLPKDRFSAERLKGVDSTLKIQPAELGDSAMYLCASSHDRNTEAFFGQGTRLTVV.